The rows below give T cell receptor beta chains drawn from one sample of a study of response to subunit inactivated influenza vaccine. In TCRdb, the RT-PCR reads were re-called with MiXCR into one record per CDR3 protein. The sample contains 650,000 to 800,000 distinct CDR3 sequences, approximately 15% of which appear only once. This specimen was PBMCs from blood, taken 14 to 15 days before vaccination. These receptors came from a man aged 45-60 years who received an inactivated influenza vaccine. The CDR3 runs from the conserved cysteine through the conserved F or W. Fields, in order: J gene, D gene, V gene, clone size, CDR3 length, CDR3 protein, CDR3 DNA. The D gene is left open where the match is weak. Clone sizes are given selectively: once, few, many, or a class where the clone is expanded.

J: TRBJ2-1; D: -; V: TRBV19; size: -; length: 15; CDR3: CASSIGRNPYNEQFF; DNA: TGTGCCAGTAGTATAGGCCGAAACCCCTACAATGAGCAGTTCTTC
J: TRBJ1-5; D: TRBD1; V: TRBV20-1; size: -; length: 15; CDR3: CSASLGQGVFQPQHF; DNA: TGCAGTGCTAGTTTGGGACAGGGTGTTTTTCAGCCCCAGCATTTT
J: TRBJ2-2; D: -; V: TRBV10-3; size: -; length: 15; CDR3: CAISDHRKQTGELFF; DNA: TGTGCCATCAGTGATCACAGGAAGCAGACCGGGGAGCTGTTTTTT
J: TRBJ2-7; D: -; V: TRBV20-1; size: many; length: 11; CDR3: CSASGGYEQYF; DNA: TGCAGTGCTAGCGGGGGCTACGAGCAGTACTTC
J: TRBJ2-7; D: TRBD2; V: TRBV4-1; size: few; length: 17; CDR3: CASSRQPLAGVSYEQYF; DNA: TGCGCCAGCAGCCGCCAACCTCTAGCGGGAGTTTCCTACGAGCAGTACTTC
J: TRBJ2-2; D: -; V: TRBV11-2; size: -; length: 16; CDR3: CASSLDNRGWAGELFF; DNA: TGTGCCAGCAGCTTAGATAACCGCGGGTGGGCCGGGGAGCTGTTTTTT
J: TRBJ1-6; D: -; V: TRBV6-2/TRBV6-3; size: few; length: 13; CDR3: CASRTIRNSPLHF; DNA: TGTGCCAGCAGAACGATCAGGAATTCACCCCTCCACTTT
J: TRBJ2-7; D: -; V: TRBV28; size: -; length: 13; CDR3: CASRPGPLYEQYF; DNA: TGTGCCAGCAGGCCGGGACCCCTTTACGAGCAGTACTTC
J: TRBJ2-1; D: -; V: TRBV29-1; size: -; length: 16; CDR3: CSVSHPDRSSYNEQFF; DNA: TGCAGCGTTTCCCACCCCGACAGAAGCTCCTACAATGAGCAGTTCTTC
J: TRBJ2-5; D: -; V: TRBV4-3; size: few; length: 16; CDR3: CASSPILTVDQETQYF; DNA: TGCGCCAGCAGCCCTATACTCACAGTAGACCAAGAGACCCAGTACTTC
J: TRBJ2-7; D: -; V: TRBV7-6; size: -; length: 15; CDR3: CASSLGRDRSYEQYF; DNA: TGTGCCAGCAGCTTAGGGCGGGACCGGTCCTACGAGCAGTACTTC
J: TRBJ1-1; D: TRBD1; V: TRBV20-1; size: -; length: 14; CDR3: CSARPGQARTEAFF; DNA: TGCAGTGCTAGACCCGGACAGGCTAGGACTGAAGCTTTCTTT
J: TRBJ2-7; D: -; V: TRBV10-3; size: few; length: 13; CDR3: CAISVRGQDEQYF; DNA: TGTGCCATCAGTGTGCGGGGGCAGGACGAGCAGTACTTC
J: TRBJ2-1; D: -; V: TRBV24-1; size: few; length: 17; CDR3: CATSDGGPLGSYNEQFF; DNA: TGTGCCACCAGTGATGGAGGACCCCTAGGATCCTACAATGAGCAGTTCTTC
J: TRBJ1-1; D: -; V: TRBV5-4; size: -; length: 14; CDR3: CASSLGASGTEAFF; DNA: TGTGCCAGCAGCTTGGGGGCCTCGGGCACTGAAGCTTTCTTT
J: TRBJ2-1; D: TRBD1; V: TRBV4-1; size: -; length: 15; CDR3: CASSQQGESYNEQFF; DNA: TGCGCCAGCAGCCAACAGGGGGAGTCCTACAATGAGCAGTTCTTC
J: TRBJ2-1; D: -; V: TRBV9; size: -; length: 11; CDR3: CASSVDHEQFF; DNA: TGTGCCAGCAGCGTAGATCATGAGCAGTTCTTC
J: TRBJ1-1; D: TRBD1; V: TRBV29-1; size: few; length: 15; CDR3: CSVDPRRTGATEAFF; DNA: TGCAGCGTTGACCCGCGGCGGACAGGGGCCACTGAAGCTTTCTTT
J: TRBJ1-2; D: -; V: TRBV7-9; size: few; length: 13; CDR3: CASSSQEFYGYTF; DNA: TGTGCCAGCAGCTCGCAGGAGTTCTATGGCTACACCTTC
J: TRBJ2-2; D: -; V: TRBV7-2; size: few; length: 14; CDR3: CASSPRPPPGELFF; DNA: TGTGCCAGCAGCCCCCGCCCCCCGCCTGGGGAGCTGTTTTTT
J: TRBJ1-4; D: -; V: TRBV5-1; size: few; length: 14; CDR3: CASSLTSDNEKLFF; DNA: TGCGCCAGCAGCTTGACCAGCGATAATGAAAAACTGTTTTTT
J: TRBJ2-4; D: -; V: TRBV3-1; size: few; length: 12; CDR3: CASSPRFGIQYF; DNA: TGTGCCAGCAGCCCGCGCTTCGGCATTCAGTACTTC
J: TRBJ2-3; D: -; V: TRBV27; size: few; length: 13; CDR3: CASSLSKWGTQYF; DNA: TGTGCCAGCAGTTTATCGAAATGGGGGACGCAGTATTTT
J: TRBJ2-5; D: -; V: TRBV20-1; size: -; length: 14; CDR3: CSATPFRGPGTQYF; DNA: TGCAGTGCTACCCCCTTCCGGGGTCCCGGGACCCAGTACTTC
J: TRBJ2-3; D: -; V: TRBV6-2/TRBV6-3; size: few; length: 14; CDR3: CASRTRLGTDTQYF; DNA: TGTGCCAGCAGAACCAGACTGGGCACAGATACGCAGTATTTT
J: TRBJ1-2; D: -; V: TRBV12-3/TRBV12-4; size: few; length: 12; CDR3: CASSLRFYGYTF; DNA: TGTGCCAGCAGTTTACGGTTCTATGGCTACACCTTC
J: TRBJ2-5; D: TRBD2; V: TRBV7-9; size: -; length: 16; CDR3: CASSSTSGGYQETQYF; DNA: TGTGCCAGCAGCTCCACTAGCGGGGGTTACCAAGAGACCCAGTACTTC
J: TRBJ2-5; D: TRBD2; V: TRBV7-9; size: -; length: 14; CDR3: CASSFPSGRETQYF; DNA: TGTGCCAGCAGCTTCCCTAGCGGGCGGGAGACCCAGTACTTC
J: TRBJ2-1; D: TRBD2; V: TRBV28; size: -; length: 17; CDR3: CASAGLADAPSYNEQFF; DNA: TGTGCCAGCGCGGGACTAGCGGATGCCCCCTCCTACAATGAGCAGTTCTTC
J: TRBJ1-5; D: TRBD1; V: TRBV6-1; size: -; length: 15; CDR3: CATRNRGVGNQPQHF; DNA: TGTGCCACCCGCAACAGGGGAGTGGGCAATCAGCCCCAGCATTTT
J: TRBJ2-5; D: TRBD2; V: TRBV5-1; size: -; length: 14; CDR3: CASSFVAGEETQYF; DNA: TGCGCCAGCAGCTTCGTAGCGGGGGAAGAGACCCAGTACTTC
J: TRBJ2-1; D: TRBD2; V: TRBV5-6; size: few; length: 14; CDR3: CASSFSGRAREQFF; DNA: TGTGCCAGCAGCTTTAGCGGGAGGGCCAGGGAGCAGTTCTTC
J: TRBJ1-4; D: TRBD1; V: TRBV9; size: -; length: 14; CDR3: CASSGGGPNEKLFF; DNA: TGTGCCAGCAGCGGAGGGGGCCCAAATGAAAAACTGTTTTTT
J: TRBJ2-2; D: TRBD2; V: TRBV15; size: -; length: 15; CDR3: CATSRDIGGTGELFF; DNA: TGTGCCACCAGCAGAGATATCGGGGGGACCGGGGAGCTGTTTTTT
J: TRBJ1-1; D: -; V: TRBV29-1; size: -; length: 13; CDR3: CSVGSTPNTEAFF; DNA: TGCAGCGTTGGATCCACTCCTAACACTGAAGCTTTCTTT
J: TRBJ2-7; D: -; V: TRBV5-1; size: many; length: 16; CDR3: CASSFRATGISYEQYF; DNA: TGCGCCAGCAGCTTTAGAGCTACAGGGATATCCTACGAGCAGTACTTC
J: TRBJ2-7; D: -; V: TRBV28; size: few; length: 14; CDR3: CASSPGGTRYEQYF; DNA: TGTGCCAGCAGTCCGGGCGGGACTCGCTACGAGCAGTACTTC
J: TRBJ2-4; D: -; V: TRBV7-8; size: -; length: 17; CDR3: CASSLWQGEGAKNIQYF; DNA: TGTGCCAGCAGCCTTTGGCAGGGAGAAGGAGCCAAAAACATTCAGTACTTC
J: TRBJ1-1; D: -; V: TRBV27; size: few; length: 13; CDR3: CASSLARASEAFF; DNA: TGTGCCAGCAGTTTGGCTCGAGCTTCTGAAGCTTTCTTT
J: TRBJ2-3; D: TRBD2; V: TRBV6-2/TRBV6-3; size: many; length: 16; CDR3: CASSRLREINTDTQYF; DNA: TGTGCCAGCAGTCGGCTGCGGGAGATAAACACAGATACGCAGTATTTT
J: TRBJ2-1; D: TRBD2; V: TRBV5-1; size: -; length: 17; CDR3: CASSPDRTSGTYNEQFF; DNA: TGCGCCAGCAGCCCCGACAGGACTAGCGGGACCTACAATGAGCAGTTCTTC
J: TRBJ2-7; D: -; V: TRBV7-2; size: -; length: 13; CDR3: CASSPRRVNEQYF; DNA: TGTGCCAGCAGCCCCCGACGGGTAAACGAGCAGTACTTC
J: TRBJ2-7; D: -; V: TRBV7-2; size: few; length: 13; CDR3: CASSPDRAPRQYF; DNA: TGTGCCAGCAGCCCCGACAGAGCTCCCCGGCAGTACTTC
J: TRBJ2-3; D: -; V: TRBV25-1; size: -; length: 15; CDR3: CASGLGGSSTDTQYF; DNA: TGTGCCAGCGGCTTAGGGGGGTCATCCACAGATACGCAGTATTTT
J: TRBJ2-3; D: TRBD2; V: TRBV9; size: -; length: 16; CDR3: CASSGTSGFRTDTQYF; DNA: TGTGCCAGCAGCGGGACTAGCGGATTCCGCACAGATACGCAGTATTTT
J: TRBJ2-7; D: -; V: TRBV5-5; size: few; length: 15; CDR3: CASSLALSTPYEQYF; DNA: TGTGCCAGCAGCTTGGCCCTGTCGACACCTTACGAGCAGTACTTC
J: TRBJ1-2; D: TRBD1; V: TRBV12-3/TRBV12-4; size: few; length: 16; CDR3: CASSFRRIGTGNGYTF; DNA: TGTGCCAGCAGTTTCAGGAGGATAGGGACAGGGAACGGCTACACCTTC